Described below is a single T cell receptor (beta chain) sequence and its context. Seattle participants joined during active infection and were tracked over time. These data come from a study of blood T cell repertoires in COVID-19. Across the study: Spain, Italy and the United States supplied samples that represented acute and convalescent COVID-19. The analysed material was cDNA or gDNA that came from T cells, B-cell-depleted T cells, or PBMCs.

CDR1 is SGHVS, CDR2 FQNEAQ, per germline. This CDR3 contains 14 residues. V was pared by 1 base and J by 5 bases, with 3 bases of the junction left unmatched. In the original processing: Amplification from reference gene primers served as the basis for estimated nucleated cell counts. Sequencing used immunoSEQ multiplex PCR; TCRdb keeps in-frame clones, though not all of them. The V and J calls and the clone size are those of that table, but D and trimming were determined from the DNA. Of more than 85,000 clones in the sample, around 88% are singletons; the top ten hold about 2%. The sample was peripheral blood. The origin of this receptor is a man aged 50 to 59 with COVID-19, enrolled during active disease. The J gene is TRBJ1-2, the V gene TRBV7-8; TRBD1 aligns across 8 bases. CDR3 nucleotide sequence: TGTGCCAGCAGCTTAGTGACAGGGGAGTATGGCTACACCTTC. It codes for CASSLVTGEYGYTF.